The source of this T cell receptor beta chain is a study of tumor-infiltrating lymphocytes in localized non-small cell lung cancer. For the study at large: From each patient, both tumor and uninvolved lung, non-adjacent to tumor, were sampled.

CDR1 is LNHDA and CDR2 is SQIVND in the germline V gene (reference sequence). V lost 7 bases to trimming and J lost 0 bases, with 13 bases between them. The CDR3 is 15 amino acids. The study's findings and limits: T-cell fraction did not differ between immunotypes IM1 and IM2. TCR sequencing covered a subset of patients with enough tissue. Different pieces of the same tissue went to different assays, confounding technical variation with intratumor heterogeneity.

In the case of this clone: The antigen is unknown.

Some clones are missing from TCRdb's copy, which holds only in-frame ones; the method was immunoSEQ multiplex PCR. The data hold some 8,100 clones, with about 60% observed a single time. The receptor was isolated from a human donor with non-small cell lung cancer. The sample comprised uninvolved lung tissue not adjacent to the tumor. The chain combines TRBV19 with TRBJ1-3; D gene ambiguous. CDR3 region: CASNPTVLSGNTIYF. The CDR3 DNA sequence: TGTGCCAGTAACCCGACGGTACTCTCTGGAAACACCATATATTTT. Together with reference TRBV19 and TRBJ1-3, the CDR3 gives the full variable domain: DGGITQSPKYLFRKEGQNVTLSCEQNLNHDAMYWYRQDPGQGLRLIYYSQIVNDFQKGDIAEGYSVSREKKESFPLTVTSAQKNPTAFYLCASNPTVLSGNTIYFGEGSWLTVV.